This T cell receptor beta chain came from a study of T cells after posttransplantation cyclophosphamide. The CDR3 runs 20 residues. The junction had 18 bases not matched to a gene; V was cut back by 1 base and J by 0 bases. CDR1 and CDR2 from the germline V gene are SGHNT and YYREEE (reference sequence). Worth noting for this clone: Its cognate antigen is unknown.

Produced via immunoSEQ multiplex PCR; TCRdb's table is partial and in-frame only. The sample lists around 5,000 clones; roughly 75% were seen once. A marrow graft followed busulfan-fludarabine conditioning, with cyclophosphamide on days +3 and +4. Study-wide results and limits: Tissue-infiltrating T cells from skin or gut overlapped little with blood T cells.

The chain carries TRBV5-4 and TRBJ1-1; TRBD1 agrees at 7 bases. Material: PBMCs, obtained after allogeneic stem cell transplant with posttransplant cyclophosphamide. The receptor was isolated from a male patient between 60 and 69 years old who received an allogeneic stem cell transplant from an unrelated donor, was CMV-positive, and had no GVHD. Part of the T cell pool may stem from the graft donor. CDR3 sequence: CASSLTGADVSPKMNTEAFF. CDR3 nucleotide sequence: TGTGCCAGCAGCTTGACAGGGGCGGACGTCTCACCCAAGATGAACACTGAAGCTTTCTTT.